The clone carrying this TCR beta chain was recorded a few times. The antigen is unknown. This specimen comes from a study of T-cell reconstitution after alpha-beta-depleted transplantation in children. Notes on the study in general: Alpha-beta T cells present about two months after transplant were reported to originate from several hundred expanded graft clones. By one year post-transplant, T-cell counts and diversity largely arose from T cells that were newly produced. Some patients' high day-60 TCRbeta diversity was attributed to recipient cells surviving conditioning.

Unique molecular identifiers were incorporated into the prepared TCRbeta library. A single record per CDR3 protein comes from TCRdb applying MiXCR to the PCR reads. The table has about 110,000 distinct CDR3 sequences, 10% to 13% seen once. This TCR derives from a boy aged 2 to 10 with acute lymphoblastic leukemia, due to receive a stem cell transplant. The source material was PBMCs, sampled before TCRalphabeta/CD19-depleted stem cell transplant.

The CDR3 region is CSAERGGTGNYEQYF. The CDR3 DNA is TGCAGTGCTGAAAGGGGCGGGACAGGGAACTACGAGCAGTACTTC. The genes are TRBV20-1 and TRBJ2-7; TRBD1 aligns across 9 bases. V dropped 5 bases and J dropped 3; count of bases not matched to a gene: 11. CDR3 size: 15 residues. The germline CDR1 and CDR2 sequences are DFQATT and SNEGSKA (reference sequence).